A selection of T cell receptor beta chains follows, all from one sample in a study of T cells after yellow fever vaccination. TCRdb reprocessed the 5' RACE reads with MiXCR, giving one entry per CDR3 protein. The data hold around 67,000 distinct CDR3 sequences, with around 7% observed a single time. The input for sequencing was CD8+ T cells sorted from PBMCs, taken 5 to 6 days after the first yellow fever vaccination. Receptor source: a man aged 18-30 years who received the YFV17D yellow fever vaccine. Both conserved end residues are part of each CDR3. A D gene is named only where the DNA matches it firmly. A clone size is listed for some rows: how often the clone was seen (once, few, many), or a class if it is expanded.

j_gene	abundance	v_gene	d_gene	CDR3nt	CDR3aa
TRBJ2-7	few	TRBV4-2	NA	TGTGCCAGCAGCCAAGAGGTCCCAACCTACGAGCAGTACTTC	CASSQEVPTYEQYF
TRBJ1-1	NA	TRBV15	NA	TGTGCCACCAGCGGAACGCGTCACGAAGCTTTCTTT	CATSGTRHEAFF
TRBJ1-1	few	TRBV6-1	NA	TGTGCCAGCAGTCAGTGGGACACCAACACTGAAGCTTTCTTT	CASSQWDTNTEAFF
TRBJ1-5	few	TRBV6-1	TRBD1	TGTGCCAGCAGTCTATACAGGGGGAGCAATCAGCCCCAGCATTTT	CASSLYRGSNQPQHF
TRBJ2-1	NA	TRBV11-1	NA	TGTGCCAGCATCGAAAACAGGGCCTTTGAATATGCGGTGGGCTACAATGAGCAGTTCTTC	CASIENRAFEYAVGYNEQFF
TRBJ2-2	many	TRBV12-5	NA	TGTGCTAGTGGCCGCTGGGGGAACACCGGGGAGCTGTTTTTT	CASGRWGNTGELFF
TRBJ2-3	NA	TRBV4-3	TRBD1	TGCGCCAGCAGCCAAGTCGGGACAGGGTTTACAGATACGCAGTATTTT	CASSQVGTGFTDTQYF
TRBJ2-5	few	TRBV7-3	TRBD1	TGTGCCAGCAGCGCGACAGGGGGGGAAGAGACCCAGTACTTC	CASSATGGEETQYF
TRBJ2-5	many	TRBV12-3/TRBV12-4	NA	TGTGCCAGCAGTCCACCGAGTGAGCCATCATACTTC	CASSPPSEPSYF
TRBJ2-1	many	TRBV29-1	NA	TGCAGCGTTGTCGTCGTTTCCTACAATGAGCAGTTCTTC	CSVVVVSYNEQFF
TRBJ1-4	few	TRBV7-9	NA	TGTGCCAGCAGCTTAGCTGCTTACACAACTAATGAAAAACTGTTTTTT	CASSLAAYTTNEKLFF
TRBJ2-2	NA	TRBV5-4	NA	TGTGCCAGCAGCTTTTATCAGGCCACGAACACCGGGGAGCTGTTTTTT	CASSFYQATNTGELFF
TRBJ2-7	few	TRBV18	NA	TGTGCCAGCTCACCACTAAGAGATAGCTCCTACGAGCAGTACTTC	CASSPLRDSSYEQYF
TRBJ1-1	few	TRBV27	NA	TGTGCCAGCAGTCCAAACAGGGCGGAAGCTTTCTTT	CASSPNRAEAFF
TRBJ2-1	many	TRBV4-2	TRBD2	TGTGCCAGCAGCCAAGATGGGACTAGCGGCTACAATGAGCAGTTCTTC	CASSQDGTSGYNEQFF
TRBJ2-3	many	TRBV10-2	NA	TGCGCCAGCAGAATCCTAGCTAGCACAGATACGCAGTATTTT	CASRILASTDTQYF
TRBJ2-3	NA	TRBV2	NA	TGTGCCAGCATAAGGCGGGGGCGGCAGGGTTCGAATACGCAGTATTTT	CASIRRGRQGSNTQYF
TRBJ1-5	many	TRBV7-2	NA	TGTGCCAGCAGTCAGTACCTGGGACGAAATCAGCCCCAGCATTTT	CASSQYLGRNQPQHF
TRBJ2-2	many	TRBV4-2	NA	TGTGCCAGCAGCCAAGATTCCGGGAGACAAACCGGGGAGCTGTTTTTT	CASSQDSGRQTGELFF
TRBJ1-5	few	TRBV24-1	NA	TGTGCCACAGGGCTAAATCAGCCCCAGCATTTT	CATGLNQPQHF
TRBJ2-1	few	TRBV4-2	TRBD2	TGTGCCAGCAGCCAAGAAATCATAGGAGCGGGGGGGCACGACAATGAGCAGTTCTTC	CASSQEIIGAGGHDNEQFF
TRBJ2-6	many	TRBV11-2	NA	TGTGCCAGCAGCTTAGATGGGTGGGGGGTGACTGGGGCCAACGTCCTGACTTTC	CASSLDGWGVTGANVLTF
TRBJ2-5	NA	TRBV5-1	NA	TGCGCCAGCAGCTTTCGGCGCCAAGAGACCCAGTACTTC	CASSFRRQETQYF
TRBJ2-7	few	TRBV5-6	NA	TGTGCCAGCAATTGGAACGGATACGAGCAGTACTTC	CASNWNGYEQYF
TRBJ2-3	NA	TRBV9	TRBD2	TGTGCCAGCAGCGAGACTAGCGGGGGGGTAGATACGCAGTATTTT	CASSETSGGVDTQYF